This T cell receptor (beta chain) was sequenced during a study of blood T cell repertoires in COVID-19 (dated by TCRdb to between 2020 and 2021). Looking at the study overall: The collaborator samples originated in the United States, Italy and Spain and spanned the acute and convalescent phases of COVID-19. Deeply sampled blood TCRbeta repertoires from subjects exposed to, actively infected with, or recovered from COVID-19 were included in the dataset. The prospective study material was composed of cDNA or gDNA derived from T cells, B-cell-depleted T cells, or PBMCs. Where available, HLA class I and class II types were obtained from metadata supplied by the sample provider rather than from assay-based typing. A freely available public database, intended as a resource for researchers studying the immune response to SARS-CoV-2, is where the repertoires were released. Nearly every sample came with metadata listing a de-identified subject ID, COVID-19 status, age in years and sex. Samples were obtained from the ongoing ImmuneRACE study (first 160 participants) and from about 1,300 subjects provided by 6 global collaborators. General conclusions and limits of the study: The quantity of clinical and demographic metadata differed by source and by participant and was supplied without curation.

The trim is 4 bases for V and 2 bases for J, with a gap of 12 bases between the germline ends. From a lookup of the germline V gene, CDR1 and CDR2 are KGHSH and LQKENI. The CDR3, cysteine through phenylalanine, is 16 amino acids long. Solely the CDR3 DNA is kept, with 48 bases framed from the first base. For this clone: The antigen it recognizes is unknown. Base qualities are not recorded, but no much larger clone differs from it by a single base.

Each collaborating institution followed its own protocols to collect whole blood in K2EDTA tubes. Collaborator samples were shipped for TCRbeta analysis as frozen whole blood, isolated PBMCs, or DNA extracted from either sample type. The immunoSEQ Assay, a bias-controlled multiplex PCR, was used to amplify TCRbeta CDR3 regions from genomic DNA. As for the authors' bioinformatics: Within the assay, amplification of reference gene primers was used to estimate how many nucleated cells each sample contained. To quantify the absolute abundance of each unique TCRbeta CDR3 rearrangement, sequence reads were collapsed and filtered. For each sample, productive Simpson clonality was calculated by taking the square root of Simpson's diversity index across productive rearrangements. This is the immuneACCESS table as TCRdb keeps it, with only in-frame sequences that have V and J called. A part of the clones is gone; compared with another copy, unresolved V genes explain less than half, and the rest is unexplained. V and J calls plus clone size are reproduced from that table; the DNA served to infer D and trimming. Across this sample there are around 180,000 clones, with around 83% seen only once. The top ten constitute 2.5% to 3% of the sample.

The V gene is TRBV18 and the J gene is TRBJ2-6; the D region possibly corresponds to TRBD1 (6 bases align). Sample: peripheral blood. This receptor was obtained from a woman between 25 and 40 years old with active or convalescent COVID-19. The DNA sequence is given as TGTGCCAGCTCACGTCAGACAGGCGCTGGGGCCAACGTCCTGACTTTC. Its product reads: CASSRQTGAGANVLTF.